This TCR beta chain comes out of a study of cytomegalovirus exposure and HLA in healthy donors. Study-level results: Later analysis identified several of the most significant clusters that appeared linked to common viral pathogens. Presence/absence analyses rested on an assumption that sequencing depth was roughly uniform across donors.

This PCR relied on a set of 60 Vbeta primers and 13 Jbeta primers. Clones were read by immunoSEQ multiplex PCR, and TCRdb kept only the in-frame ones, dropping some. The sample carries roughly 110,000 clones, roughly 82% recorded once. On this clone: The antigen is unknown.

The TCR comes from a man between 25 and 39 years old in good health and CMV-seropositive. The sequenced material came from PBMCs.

This CDR3 is CASSLETRTGELFF. The DNA for the CDR3 is TGTGCCAGCAGCTTAGAAACACGTACCGGGGAGCTGTTTTTT. V gene TRBV5-5 combines with J gene TRBJ2-2; no definite D call. The CDR3 loop spans 14 amino acids. CDR1 is SGHKS, CDR2 YYEKEE, per germline (reference sequence). Trimming shortened V by 2 bases and J by 5 bases, and 10 bases separated the two germline ends.